Following are 17 T cell receptor beta chains from one sample sequenced in a study of CD8+ T cells in alopecia areata. The authors extracted RNA and reverse transcribed it into cDNA as the sequencing template. The repertoire was sequenced with immunoSEQ multiplex PCR; TCRdb's copy has only in-frame clones and lacks some. In the table there are 110,000 to 150,000 clones, around two thirds of which are singletons. The sequenced sample was CD8+ T cells sorted from blood. The source is a human donor in good health.

This clone has only one observation. The gene calls are TRBV30 and TRBJ2-1; TRBD2 agrees at 13 bases. The length of the CDR3 is 13 residues. The V segment lost 3 bases and the J segment 10 bases; nucleotides outside the gene matches: 3. From germline, CDR1 is GTSNPN and CDR2 SVGIG (reference sequence). The CDR3 nucleotides are TGTGCCTGGAGAACTAGCGGGAGGGGGGAGCAGTTCTTC. This gives the protein CAWRTSGRGEQFF.

The table lists this clone with a few counts. The chain has TRBV14 and TRBJ2-7; D is undetermined. V was trimmed by 0 bases and J by 4 bases, leaving 7 bases between them. This CDR3 comprises 13 residues. The germline gives CDR1 SGHDN, CDR2 FVKESK. The CDR3 loop reads CASSQDRVYEQYF. DNA for the CDR3: TGTGCCAGCAGCCAAGATCGGGTGTACGAGCAGTACTTC.

V is TRBV7-9 and J is TRBJ2-3, with D perhaps matching TRBD1 (5 bases). The CDR3 runs 14 residues. Germline-derived CDR1 and CDR2 are SEHNR and FQNEAQ (reference sequence). V was shortened by 3 bases and J by 4 bases, with 11 bases between the two germline ends. CDR3 bases: TGTGCCAGCAGCTTTAGCCAGGGTCCAGATACGCAGTATTTT. Translated, it gives CASSFSQGPDTQYF.

This clone has a handful of counts. V gene TRBV15 combines with J gene TRBJ2-1; possibly TRBD1 for D (6 bases). CDR3 length: 13 residues. Per the germline V gene, CDR1 is LNHNV and CDR2 is YYDKDF (reference sequence). The V end lost 4 bases, the J end lost 7 bases, and 11 bases lay between the germline ends. In DNA, the CDR3 is TGTGCCACCAGCAATACAGGGTTTAATGAGCAGTTCTTC. Translated, it gives CATSNTGFNEQFF.

This clone was counted a few times. This rearrangement joins TRBV27 to TRBJ1-1; 11 positions match TRBD1. This CDR3 is 14 amino acids long. Losses at the gene ends were 6 bases for V and 7 bases for J; bases not matched to a gene: 7. Germline CDR1 is MNHEY and CDR2 is SMNVEV (reference sequence). CDR3 sequence reads: CASRLGQGAIEAFF. DNA for the CDR3: TGTGCCAGCAGACTCGGACAGGGGGCAATTGAAGCTTTCTTT.

The gene calls are TRBV4-1 and TRBJ2-1; D uncertain. The CDR3 contains 15 residues. Trimming cost V 4 bases and J 5 bases, with 15 bases left between them. Germline V gene data show CDR1 as MGHRA and CDR2 as YSYEKL. CDR3 sequence reads: CASSLGRGSHNEQFF. The DNA for the CDR3 is TGCGCCAGCAGCCTAGGACGAGGATCCCACAATGAGCAGTTCTTC.

This chain joins TRBV5-6 and TRBJ2-3, with D perhaps TRBD1 (5 bases). Looked up from germline, CDR1 is SGHDT and CDR2 is YYEEEE. The CDR3 runs to 15 residues. V gave up 4 bases and J gave up 4 bases, with 16 bases separating them. Here the CDR3 DNA reads TGTGCCAGCAGCCCCACGGCAGGGTTGGCAGATACGCAGTATTTT. It specifies CASSPTAGLADTQYF.

V and J are TRBV7-8 and TRBJ2-4, with unresolved D. Germline V gene data show CDR1 as SGHVS and CDR2 as FQNEAQ. The CDR3 runs 13 residues. Trimming took 3 bases from V and 8 from J, leaving 11 bases between them. The CDR3 loop is CASSFGDVDIQYF. Written as DNA, the CDR3 is TGTGCCAGCAGCTTTGGGGATGTGGACATTCAGTACTTC. Combining the CDR3 with reference TRBV7-8 and TRBJ2-4 gives the whole variable domain GAGVSQSPRYKVAKRGQDVALRCDPISGHVSLFWYQQALGQGPEFLTYFQNEAQLDKSGLPSDRFFAERPEGSVSTLKIQRTQQEDSAVYLCASSFGDVDIQYFGAGTRLSVL.

This clone was observed a handful of times. The V and J genes are TRBV5-1 and TRBJ2-1; D possibly corresponds to TRBD2 (6 bases). From germline, CDR1 is SGHRS and CDR2 YFSETQ. Trimming shortened V by 4 bases and J by 4 bases, and 12 bases separated the two germline ends. This CDR3 comprises 14 residues. CDR3 in amino acids: CASSPGTGYNEQFF. CDR3 in DNA: TGCGCCAGCAGCCCCGGGACTGGGTACAATGAGCAGTTCTTC.

This chain uses TRBV5-4 with TRBJ2-1; 11 bases line up with TRBD2. The V gene end was trimmed by 3 bases and the J gene end by 9 bases; junction bases not matched to a gene: 5. The V gene's germline CDR1 is SGHNT and CDR2 YYREEE (reference sequence). This CDR3 has 14 residues. CDR3 sequence: CASSSSSGRFEQFF. Here the CDR3 DNA reads TGTGCCAGCAGCTCCTCTAGCGGGAGGTTTGAGCAGTTCTTC.

The table lists this clone with a few counts. The V gene is TRBV6-6, the J gene TRBJ2-2; D call uncertain. This CDR3 region has 14 residues. Germline CDR1 MNHNY, CDR2 SVGAGI (reference sequence). Trimming left V 4 bases short and J 0 bases short, with 6 bases between. CDR3 bases: TGTGCCAGCAGTTCTCTCCCGAACACCGGGGAGCTGTTTTTT. The encoded protein is CASSSLPNTGELFF.

As regards this clone: The sample holds other DNA sequences that translate to the same CDR3. The chain recombines TRBV13 with TRBJ2-7; D is unclear. There are 12 residues in the CDR3. V was pared by 5 bases and J by 0 bases, with 5 bases between. Germline V gene data show CDR1 as PRHDT and CDR2 as FYEKMQ (reference sequence). The CDR3 sequence: CASSSSSYEQYF. CDR3 coding DNA: TGTGCCAGCAGCAGCAGCTCCTACGAGCAGTACTTC.

This clone was seen only a few times. The rearrangement uses TRBV6-5 and TRBJ1-2; D unresolved. Germline V gene lookup returns CDR1 MNHEY and CDR2 SVGAGI. The length of the CDR3 is 13 residues. The V end lost 6 bases, the J end lost 8 bases, and 16 bases lay between the germline ends. The CDR3 coding sequence is TGTGCCAGCAGCGAAACGTCCCTTTGGGGCTACACCTTC. Encoded protein: CASSETSLWGYTF.

The chain combines TRBV5-1 with TRBJ2-7; 9 nucleotides agree with TRBD2. From germline, CDR1 is SGHRS and CDR2 YFSETQ. The CDR3 has 14 amino acids. Trimming at V came to 5 bases and at J to 0 bases, leaving 3 bases not matched to a gene. The chain's CDR3 is CASSLAGHSYEQYF. As DNA, the CDR3 is TGCGCCAGCAGTCTAGCGGGGCACTCCTACGAGCAGTACTTC.

J is TRBJ2-3 and V is TRBV13; D not certain. The length of the CDR3 is 16 residues. From germline, CDR1 is PRHDT and CDR2 FYEKMQ (reference sequence). V was pared by 5 bases and J by 2 bases, with 17 bases between. The CDR3 DNA reads as TGTGCCAGCAGCGGACCAGAGCTGCGTCACACAGATACGCAGTATTTT. Its translation is CASSGPELRHTDTQYF.

This clone appeared once. A junction boundary mismatches the germline segment, possibly from a read error. The rearrangement uses TRBV19 and TRBJ2-1; D ambiguous. The CDR3 length is 13 residues. Germline CDR1 is LNHDA and CDR2 is SQIVND (reference sequence). The chain's CDR3 is CASSIAIYDEQFF. CDR3 bases: TGTGCCAGTAGTATAGCGATCTACGATGAGCAGTTCTTC.

There are a few counts of this clone. Other DNA sequences in this specimen translate into the identical CDR3. CDR3 sequence (DNA): TGTGCCAGCAGCCTCGGCAATGAGCAGTTCTTC. It is translated as CASSLGNEQFF. The V gene is TRBV7-3, the J gene TRBJ2-1, with D unclear. The V gene lost 5 bases and the J gene lost 6 bases, with 5 bases spanning the gap. CDR1 SGHTA and CDR2 FQGTGA come from the germline V gene. The CDR3 totals 11 residues.